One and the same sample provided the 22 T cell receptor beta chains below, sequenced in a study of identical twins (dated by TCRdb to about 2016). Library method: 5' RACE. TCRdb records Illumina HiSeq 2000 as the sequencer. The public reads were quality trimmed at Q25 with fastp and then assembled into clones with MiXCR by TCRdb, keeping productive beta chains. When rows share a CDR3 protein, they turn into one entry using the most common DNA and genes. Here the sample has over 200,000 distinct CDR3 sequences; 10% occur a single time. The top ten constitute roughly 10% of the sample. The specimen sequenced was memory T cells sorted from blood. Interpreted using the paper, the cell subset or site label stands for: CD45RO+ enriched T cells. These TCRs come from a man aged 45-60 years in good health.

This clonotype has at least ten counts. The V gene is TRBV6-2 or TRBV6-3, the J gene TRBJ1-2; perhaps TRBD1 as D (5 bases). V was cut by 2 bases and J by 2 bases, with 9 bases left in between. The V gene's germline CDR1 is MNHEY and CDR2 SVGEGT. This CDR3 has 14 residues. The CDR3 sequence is CASSYLDTNYGYTF. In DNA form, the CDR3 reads TGTGCCAGCAGTTACCTGGACACGAACTATGGCTACACCTTC.

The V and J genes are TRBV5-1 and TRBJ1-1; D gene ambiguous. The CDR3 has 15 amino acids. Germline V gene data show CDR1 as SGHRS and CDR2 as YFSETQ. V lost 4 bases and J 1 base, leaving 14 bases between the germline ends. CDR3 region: CASSLSGPKNTEAFF. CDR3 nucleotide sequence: TGCGCCAGCAGCCTGTCAGGACCGAAGAACACTGAAGCTTTCTTT.

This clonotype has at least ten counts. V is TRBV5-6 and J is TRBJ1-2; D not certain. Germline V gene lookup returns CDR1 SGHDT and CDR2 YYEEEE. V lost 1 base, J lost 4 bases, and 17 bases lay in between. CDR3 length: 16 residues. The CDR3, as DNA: TGTGCCAGCAGCTTGACCACCTCTACAACCCCCTATGGCTACACCTTC. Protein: CASSLTTSTTPYGYTF.

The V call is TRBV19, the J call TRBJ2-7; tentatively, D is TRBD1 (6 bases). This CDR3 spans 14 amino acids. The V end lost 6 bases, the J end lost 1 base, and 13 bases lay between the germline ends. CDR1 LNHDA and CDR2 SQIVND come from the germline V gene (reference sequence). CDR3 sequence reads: CASSPSTGSYEQYF. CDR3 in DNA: TGTGCCAGTAGCCCCAGCACAGGGTCCTACGAGCAGTACTTC.

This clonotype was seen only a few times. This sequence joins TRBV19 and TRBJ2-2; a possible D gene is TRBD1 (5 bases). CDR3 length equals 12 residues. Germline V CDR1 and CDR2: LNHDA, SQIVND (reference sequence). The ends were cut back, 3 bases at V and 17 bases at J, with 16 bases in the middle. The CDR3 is CASSIDRKAAFF. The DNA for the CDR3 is TGTGCCAGTAGTATCGACAGAAAAGCCGCCTTTTTT.

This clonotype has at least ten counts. The CDR3 sequence is CASSQAWGQTNEKLFF. CDR3 nucleotide sequence: TGCGCCAGCAGCCAAGCATGGGGACAGACTAATGAAAAACTGTTTTTT. The chain joins TRBV4-3 to TRBJ1-4, with 7 bases lining up with TRBD1. The CDR3 extends over 16 amino acids. Germline CDR1 reads LGHNA; CDR2 reads YSLEER. V lost 1 base to trimming and J lost 2 bases; unmatched junction nucleotides: 4.

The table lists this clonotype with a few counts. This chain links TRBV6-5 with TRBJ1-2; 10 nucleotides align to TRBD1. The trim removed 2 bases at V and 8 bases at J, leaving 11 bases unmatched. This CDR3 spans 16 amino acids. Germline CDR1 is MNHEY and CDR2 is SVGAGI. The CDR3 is CASSYLNDRTGGGYTF. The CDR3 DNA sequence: TGTGCCAGCAGTTACCTGAACGACCGGACAGGGGGAGGCTACACCTTC.

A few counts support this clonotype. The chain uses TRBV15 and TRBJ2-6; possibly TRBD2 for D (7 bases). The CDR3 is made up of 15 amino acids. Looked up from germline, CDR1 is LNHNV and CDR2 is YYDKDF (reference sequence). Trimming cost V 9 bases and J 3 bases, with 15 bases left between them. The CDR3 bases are TGTGCCACTCTTGGGGGGGGCGATGGGGCCAACGTCCTGACTTTC. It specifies CATLGGGDGANVLTF.

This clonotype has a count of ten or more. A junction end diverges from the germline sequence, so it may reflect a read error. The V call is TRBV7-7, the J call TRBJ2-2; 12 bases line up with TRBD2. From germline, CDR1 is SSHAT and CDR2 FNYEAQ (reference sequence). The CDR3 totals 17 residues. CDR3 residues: CASSAQTSGGRTGELFF. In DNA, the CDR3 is TGTGCTAGCAGCGCCCAGACTAGCGGGGGCAGGACCGGGGAGCTGTTTTTT.

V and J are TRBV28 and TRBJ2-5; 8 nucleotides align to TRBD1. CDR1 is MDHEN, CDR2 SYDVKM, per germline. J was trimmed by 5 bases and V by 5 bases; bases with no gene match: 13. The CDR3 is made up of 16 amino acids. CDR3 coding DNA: TGTGCCAGCAGTCGCCCGACAGGGGTTATGCGGGAGACCCAGTACTTC. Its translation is CASSRPTGVMRETQYF.

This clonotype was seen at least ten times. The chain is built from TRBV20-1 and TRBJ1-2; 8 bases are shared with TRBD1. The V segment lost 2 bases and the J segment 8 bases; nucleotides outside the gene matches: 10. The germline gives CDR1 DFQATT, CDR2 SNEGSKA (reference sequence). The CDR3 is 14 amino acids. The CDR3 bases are TGCAGTGCTAGATCCGGGACAGGCCCGTCGGGCTACACCTTC. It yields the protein CSARSGTGPSGYTF.

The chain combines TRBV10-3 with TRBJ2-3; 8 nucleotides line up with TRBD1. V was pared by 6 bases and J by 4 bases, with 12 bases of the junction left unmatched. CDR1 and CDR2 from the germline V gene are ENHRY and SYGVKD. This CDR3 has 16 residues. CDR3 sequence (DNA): TGTGCCATCAGCGACCGGGACAGGAATGGAGCAGATACGCAGTATTTT. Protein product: CAISDRDRNGADTQYF.

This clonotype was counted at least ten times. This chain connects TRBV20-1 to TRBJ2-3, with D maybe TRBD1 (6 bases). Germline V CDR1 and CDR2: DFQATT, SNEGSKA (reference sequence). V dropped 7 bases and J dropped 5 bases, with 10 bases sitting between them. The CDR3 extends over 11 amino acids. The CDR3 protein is CSDIRGDTQYF. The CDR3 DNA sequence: TGCAGTGATATCAGGGGAGATACGCAGTATTTT.

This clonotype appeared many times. The CDR3 sequence is CASGTGISINEQFF. The CDR3 DNA reads as TGTGCCAGTGGGACAGGCATTTCGATCAATGAGCAGTTCTTC. This sequence joins TRBV5-5 and TRBJ2-1, with 8 bases that match TRBD1. The CDR3 covers 14 residues. The ends lost 8 bases at V and 6 bases at J; junction bases unmatched: 10. Germline CDR1 reads SGHKS; CDR2 reads YYEKEE (reference sequence).

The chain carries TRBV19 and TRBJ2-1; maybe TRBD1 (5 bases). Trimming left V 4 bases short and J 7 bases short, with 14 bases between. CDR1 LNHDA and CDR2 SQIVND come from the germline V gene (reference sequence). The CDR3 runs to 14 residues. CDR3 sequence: CASSNTGLTNEQFF. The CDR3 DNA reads TGTGCCAGTAGTAACACAGGATTAACGAATGAGCAGTTCTTC. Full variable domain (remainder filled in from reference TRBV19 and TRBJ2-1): DGGITQSPKYLFRKEGQNVTLSCEQNLNHDAMYWYRQDPGQGLRLIYYSQIVNDFQKGDIAEGYSVSREKKESFPLTVTSAQKNPTAFYLCASSNTGLTNEQFFGPGTRLTVL.

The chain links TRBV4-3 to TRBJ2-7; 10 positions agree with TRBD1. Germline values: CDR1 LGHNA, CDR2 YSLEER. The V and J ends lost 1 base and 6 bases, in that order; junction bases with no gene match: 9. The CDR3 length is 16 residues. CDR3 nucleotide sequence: TGCGCCAGCAGCCAAGTCCGGGACAGGGGTCTCGCCGAGCAGTACTTC. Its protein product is CASSQVRDRGLAEQYF.

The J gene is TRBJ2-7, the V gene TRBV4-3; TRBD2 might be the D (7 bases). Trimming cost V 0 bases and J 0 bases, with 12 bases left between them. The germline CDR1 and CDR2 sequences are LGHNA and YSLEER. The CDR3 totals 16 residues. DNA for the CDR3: TGCGCCAGCAGCCAAGAGGCCGGGGGGCACTCCTACGAGCAGTACTTC. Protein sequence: CASSQEAGGHSYEQYF.

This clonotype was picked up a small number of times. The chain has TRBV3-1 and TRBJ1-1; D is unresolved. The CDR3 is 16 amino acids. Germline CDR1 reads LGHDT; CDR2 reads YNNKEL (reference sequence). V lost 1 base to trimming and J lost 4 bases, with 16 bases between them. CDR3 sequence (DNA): TGTGCCAGCAGCCAAGTAGCGTCGGGGTCGGGCACTGAAGCTTTCTTT. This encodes CASSQVASGSGTEAFF.

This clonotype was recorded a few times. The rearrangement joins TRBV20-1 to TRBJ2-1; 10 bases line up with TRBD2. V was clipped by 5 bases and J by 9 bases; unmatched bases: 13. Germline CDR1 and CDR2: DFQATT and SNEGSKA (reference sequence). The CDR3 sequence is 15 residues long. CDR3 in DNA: TGCAGTGCTCAGGATATTCTAGCGGGGGACCCTGAGCAGTTCTTC. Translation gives CSAQDILAGDPEQFF.

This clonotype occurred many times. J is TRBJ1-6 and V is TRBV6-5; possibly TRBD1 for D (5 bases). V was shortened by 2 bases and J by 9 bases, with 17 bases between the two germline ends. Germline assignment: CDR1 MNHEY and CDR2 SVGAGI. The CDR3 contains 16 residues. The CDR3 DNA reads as TGTGCCAGCAGTTACGCCGGGACGGGCGGAGGTTCACCCCTCCACTTT. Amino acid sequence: CASSYAGTGGGSPLHF.

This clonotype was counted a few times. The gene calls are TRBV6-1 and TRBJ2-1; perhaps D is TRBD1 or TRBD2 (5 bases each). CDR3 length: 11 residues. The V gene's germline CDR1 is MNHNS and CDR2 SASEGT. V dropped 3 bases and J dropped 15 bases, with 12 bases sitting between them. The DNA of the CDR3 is TGTGCCAGCAGTGATACGGGGACCCCGTTCTTC. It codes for CASSDTGTPFF.

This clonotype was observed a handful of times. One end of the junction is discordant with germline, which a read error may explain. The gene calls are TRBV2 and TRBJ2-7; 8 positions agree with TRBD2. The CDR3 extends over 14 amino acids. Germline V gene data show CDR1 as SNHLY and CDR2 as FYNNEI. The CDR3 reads CATSRGGRGYEQYF. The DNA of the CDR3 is TGTGCCACCAGTCGGGGGGGGCGAGGGTACGAGCAGTACTTC.